This record covers a single T cell receptor (beta chain). No antigen is known for it. TEMRA cells were FACS-enriched, with CD8+ and CD4+ T cells isolated negatively. Germline values: CDR1 DFQATT, CDR2 SNEGSKA (reference sequence). The CDR3 is 13 residues long. The ends were cut back, 0 bases at V and 6 bases at J, with 12 bases in the middle. This record belongs to a study of CD8 T cells in Susac syndrome. The wider study: When their blood was taken, the Susac syndrome patients had either not yet had any therapy, were taking corticosteroids, or were taking intravenous immunoglobulin alone. Study-level points and caveats: CD8+ clones in Susac expanded most in TEMRA cells and active patients.

RNA in amounts of roughly 0.5 to 1 ug was reverse transcribed with random hexamers. Amplification of TCR beta CDR3 used immunoSEQ multiplex PCR across 54 Vbeta and 13 Jbeta. TCRdb processed the immunoSEQ multiplex PCR reads anew with MiXCR; each CDR3 protein has one entry. The sample consists of more than 80,000 distinct CDR3 sequences, roughly 94% of them appearing once. This chain connects TRBV20-1 to TRBJ2-7; D remains ambiguous. Sequenced sample: CD8+ T cells from PBMCs. The clonotype originates from a human donor with Susac syndrome. The CDR3 here is CSARDGNKGEQYF. CDR3 DNA: TGCAGTGCTAGAGATGGTAACAAAGGCGAGCAGTACTTC.